Following are 24 T cell receptor beta chains from one sample sequenced in a study of T cell repertoires in cytomegalovirus infection. Each CDR3 protein gets one entry after TCRdb re-called the reads with MiXCR. Of hundreds of thousands of distinct CDR3 sequences in the sample, approximately 24% are singletons; the top ten hold 7.5% to 9%. Material for sequencing was CD8+ T cells from PBMCs. The receptors originated from a human donor in good health (CMV status not recorded). Some clones in this sample may be carry-over from other donors' samples.

The chain links TRBV7-1 to TRBJ2-1; D is undetermined. TRBV7-1 is assigned to the ORF class and has an uncertain function. This CDR3 is built from 16 residues. V lost 5 bases and J lost 4, with 18 bases in between. CDR3 DNA sequence: TGTGCCAGCAGCGCATATGCCCGTACAGATTACAATGAGCAGTTCTTC. Translated: CASSAYARTDYNEQFF.

The chain carries TRBV6-5 and TRBJ1-2; the D gene is possibly TRBD1 (5 bases). The CDR3 loop spans 14 amino acids. Germline loops: CDR1 MNHEY, CDR2 SVGAGI. Between the trimmed V and J ends, which lost 5 bases and 0 bases, there was a span of 10 bases. This chain's CDR3 is CASSNQGTNYGYTF. The DNA for the CDR3 is TGTGCCAGCAGTAACCAGGGTACTAACTATGGCTACACCTTC.

As to this clonotype: A read error is possible here, since a much larger clone lies one base away. The chain couples TRBV7-6 to TRBJ1-1; D call uncertain. The CDR3 length is 13 residues. Germline V gene data show CDR1 as SGHVS and CDR2 as FNYEAQ. The CDR3: CVSSRFGSTEAFF. As DNA, the CDR3 is TGTGTCAGCAGCAGATTCGGGAGCACTGAAGCTTTCTTT.

The chain joins TRBV2 to TRBJ2-1; maybe TRBD2 (6 bases). The V end lost 6 bases, the J end lost 3 bases, and 15 bases lay between the germline ends. The germline CDR1 and CDR2 sequences are SNHLY and FYNNEI. The CDR3 loop spans 15 amino acids. CDR3 nucleotide sequence: TGTGCCAGCAGGGCGGGGCGAGGTCTCTACAATGAGCAGTTCTTC. This translates into CASRAGRGLYNEQFF.

This clonotype was observed at least ten times. The gene calls are TRBV7-8 and TRBJ2-1; TRBD1 aligns across 7 bases. V shed 4 bases and J 5 bases; nucleotides not matched to a gene: 14. Germline V gene data show CDR1 as SGHVS and CDR2 as FQNEAQ. The CDR3 is made up of 17 amino acids. CDR3 amino acids: CASSSRETGPLHNEQFF. The CDR3 DNA is TGTGCCAGCAGCTCTAGAGAGACAGGGCCTCTTCACAATGAGCAGTTCTTC.

This clonotype was counted only a few times. The V and J genes are TRBV12-3 or TRBV12-4 and TRBJ2-3; possible D gene TRBD2, 5 bases. The CDR3 covers 19 residues. With 0 bases removed from V and 0 bases from J, the gap between germline ends came to 19 bases. The CDR3: CASSLALNRGYSSTDTQYF. The CDR3 nucleotides read TGTGCCAGCAGTTTAGCGCTCAACCGGGGTTACTCTAGCACAGATACGCAGTATTTT.

The gene calls are TRBV6-2 or TRBV6-3 and TRBJ1-1; 8 bases map to TRBD1. The CDR3 is made up of 15 amino acids. V lost 6 bases to trimming and J lost 3 bases; unmatched junction nucleotides: 9. CDR1 is MNHEY, CDR2 SVGEGT, per germline. CDR3 nucleotide sequence: TGTGCCAGCAGGCTCCAGGGGGCTGTTTACACTGAAGCTTTCTTT. This codes for CASRLQGAVYTEAFF.

Many counts were recorded for this clonotype. The CDR3 nucleotides read TGTGCCAGCCGCCTGAGAGGAACCTACGAGCAGTACTTC. It specifies CASRLRGTYEQYF. The chain couples TRBV7-2 to TRBJ2-7; D is undetermined. Trimming stripped 8 bases from V and 2 bases from J, with 13 bases between. Germline lookup yields CDR1 SGHTA and CDR2 FQGNSA. This CDR3 region has 13 residues.

This clonotype came up a few times. The J gene is TRBJ2-2, the V gene TRBV4-1, with 9 bases lining up with TRBD1. This CDR3 is built from 18 residues. Germline CDR1 reads MGHRA; CDR2 reads YSYEKL. With V trimmed by 0 bases and J by 3 bases, 8 bases remained unmatched. CDR3 DNA: TGCGCCAGCAGCCAAGATGGTACAGGGGGCTATTACACCGGGGAGCTGTTTTTT. Translation gives CASSQDGTGGYYTGELFF.

The chain joins TRBV13 to TRBJ2-1, with TRBD2 matching 12 bases. J was trimmed by 12 bases and V by 7 bases; bases with no gene match: 13. The CDR3 covers 15 residues. Germline V gene data show CDR1 as PRHDT and CDR2 as FYEKMQ (reference sequence). Here the CDR3 reads CASIRGTSGFGGQFF. CDR3 DNA sequence: TGTGCCAGCATCCGGGGGACTAGCGGGTTTGGAGGGCAGTTCTTC. The full variable domain, its missing parts supplied by reference TRBV13 and TRBJ2-1, is AAGVIQSPRHLIKEKRETATLKCYPIPRHDTVYWYQQGPGQDPQFLISFYEKMQSDKGSIPDRFSAQQFSDYHSELNMSSLELGDSALYFCASIRGTSGFGGQFFGPGTRLTVL.

The chain couples TRBV20-1 to TRBJ2-3; TRBD2 agrees at 11 bases. Germline lookup yields CDR1 DFQATT and CDR2 SNEGSKA (reference sequence). The CDR3 sequence is 15 residues long. The trim removed 6 bases at V and 2 bases at J, leaving 7 bases unmatched. This CDR3 reads CSAKPGLAATDTQYF. CDR3 DNA sequence: TGCAGTGCAAAACCGGGACTAGCGGCCACAGATACGCAGTATTTT.

Points on this clonotype: At one boundary the junction diverges from the germline segment, which might be a read error. CDR3 residues: CANSYSYERGSTHTQYF. The CDR3 nucleotides read TGTGCCAACAGTTATTCCTACGAGCGGGGGAGCACACATACGCAGTATTTT. The V call is TRBV6-1, the J call TRBJ2-3; TRBD2 agrees at 8 bases. There are 17 residues in the CDR3. Germline CDR1 and CDR2: MNHNS and SASEGT.

In its sample, this clonotype was seen many times. The chain has TRBV28 and TRBJ2-7; D could derive from TRBD1 or TRBD2 (6 bases each). Germline CDR1 and CDR2: MDHEN and SYDVKM. With 5 bases removed from V and 3 bases from J, the gap between germline ends came to 17 bases. This CDR3 is built from 15 residues. Written as DNA, the CDR3 is TGTGCCAGCAGTCTTTGGGGGGCTGAGGGCTACGAGCAGTACTTC. Protein product: CASSLWGAEGYEQYF.

This clonotype was seen a single time. V and J are TRBV3-1 and TRBJ2-7; D is unresolved. Germline assignment: CDR1 LGHDT and CDR2 YNNKEL (reference sequence). The CDR3 runs 14 residues. V gave up 0 bases and J gave up 0 bases, with 6 bases separating them. The CDR3 DNA follows: TGTGCCAGCAGCCAAGATAGCAGCTCCTACGAGCAGTACTTC. Protein: CASSQDSSSYEQYF.

This chain connects TRBV6-2 or TRBV6-3 to TRBJ1-5, with TRBD1 matching over 10 bases. Germline lookup yields CDR1 MNHEY and CDR2 SVGEGT. The junction had 5 bases not matched to a gene; V was cut back by 2 bases and J by 1 base. There are 17 residues in the CDR3. The CDR3 coding sequence is TGTGCCAGCAGTTACAAAATGGGACAGGGGAGCAATCAGCCCCAGCATTTT. Amino acid sequence: CASSYKMGQGSNQPQHF.

This clonotype turned up a few times. DNA of the CDR3: TGCAGTGCTAGAGTAAATGGGGGATACACTGAAGCTTTCTTT. Its protein product is CSARVNGGYTEAFF. The J gene is TRBJ1-1, the V gene TRBV20-1; a weak D match, TRBD1 (5 bases). The germline V gene has CDR1 DFQATT and CDR2 SNEGSKA (reference sequence). The CDR3 length is 14 residues. The V gene lost 1 base and the J gene lost 3 bases, with 12 bases spanning the gap.

This clonotype was picked up a small number of times. This chain connects TRBV7-9 to TRBJ2-5, with D possibly TRBD1 on 6 matching bases. Germline CDR1 is SEHNR and CDR2 is FQNEAQ (reference sequence). The CDR3 is 15 residues long. V lost 6 bases to trimming and J lost 2 bases, with 16 bases between them. The CDR3 DNA reads TGTGCCAGCAGTCCCCGGGACACCGAACAAGAGACCCAGTACTTC. It translates to CASSPRDTEQETQYF.

This clonotype was found many times. The chain is built from TRBV7-2 and TRBJ2-5; 7 nucleotides agree with TRBD2. This CDR3 is built from 16 residues. V was pared by 5 bases and J by 5 bases, with 14 bases of the junction left unmatched. Germline V lookup: CDR1 SGHTA, CDR2 FQGNSA. CDR3: CASSPTRWGGEETQYF. The CDR3 nucleotides read TGTGCCAGCAGCCCAACCCGTTGGGGGGGGGAGGAGACCCAGTACTTC.

The V call is TRBV20-1, the J call TRBJ1-1, with D unresolved. The V gene's germline CDR1 is DFQATT and CDR2 SNEGSKA (reference sequence). V gave up 3 bases and J gave up 4 bases, with 0 bases separating them. The CDR3 covers 9 residues. As DNA, the CDR3 is TGCAGTGCTAGCACTGAAGCTTTCTTT. Protein: CSASTEAFF.

The gene calls are TRBV6-6 and TRBJ2-3, with 8 bases aligning to TRBD2. J gave up 3 bases and V 2 bases, and 4 bases lay outside the gene matches. Germline CDR1 and CDR2: MNHNY and SVGAGI (reference sequence). CDR3 length equals 15 residues. CDR3 in DNA: TGTGCCAGCAGTTACCGCCAGCGGGGGACAGATACGCAGTATTTT. It translates to CASSYRQRGTDTQYF.

The chain links TRBV6-2 or TRBV6-3 to TRBJ2-2; D call uncertain. V was cut by 2 bases and J by 4 bases, with 11 bases left in between. This CDR3 contains 15 residues. CDR1 and CDR2 (germline): MNHEY, SVGEGT. CDR3: CASSYVRGPTGELFF. The CDR3 DNA reads TGTGCCAGCAGTTACGTCCGTGGGCCCACCGGGGAGCTGTTTTTT.

A few counts support this clonotype. CDR3 in amino acids: CATLLGSTEAFF. CDR3 sequence (DNA): TGTGCCACCCTACTAGGGTCCACTGAAGCTTTCTTT. The rearrangement joins TRBV2 to TRBJ1-1; no clear D gene. The CDR3 runs 12 residues. The V gene lost 10 bases and the J gene lost 4 bases, with 13 bases spanning the gap. Per the germline V gene, CDR1 is SNHLY and CDR2 is FYNNEI. The full variable domain, completed using reference TRBV2 and TRBJ1-1, is EPEVTQTPSHQVTQMGQEVILRCVPISNHLYFYWYRQILGQKVEFLVSFYNNEISEKSEIFDDQFSVERPDGSNFTLKIRSTKLEDSAMYFCATLLGSTEAFFGQGTRLTVV.

In its sample, this clonotype was seen many times. This sequence joins TRBV7-2 and TRBJ2-7, with a tentative D call TRBD2 (5 bases). In germline, CDR1 is SGHTA, CDR2 FQGNSA. Trimming pared 5 bases from V and 8 bases from J, leaving 13 bases between. CDR3 length equals 12 residues. The CDR3 DNA follows: TGTGCCAGCAGCCTCCCTCCGGGGAAGCAGTACTTC. Its translation: CASSLPPGKQYF.

In its sample, this clonotype was seen a few times. This chain links TRBV27 with TRBJ2-1, with 13 bases lining up with TRBD2. The CDR3 is 15 amino acids. V was pared by 5 bases and J by 14 bases, with 12 bases of the junction left unmatched. Germline V gene data show CDR1 as MNHEY and CDR2 as SMNVEV (reference sequence). This CDR3 is CASSVGLAGPGAEFF. CDR3 nucleotide sequence: TGTGCCAGCAGTGTGGGACTAGCGGGGCCGGGGGCTGAGTTCTTC.